This entry concerns a single T cell receptor beta chain. Its specificity is unknown. CDR3 length: 19 amino acids. The ends lost 4 bases at V and 1 base at J; junction bases unmatched: 12. Germline loops: CDR1 MNHNS, CDR2 SASEGT. Together with a sample-barcoded 5' primer, a J-beta primer mix was included in a second PCR lasting about 7 to 12 cycles. TCRdb re-analysed the 5' RACE reads in MiXCR, keeping a single row per CDR3 protein. Here the sample spans some 730,000 distinct CDR3 sequences, about 20% being singletons. This entry belongs to a study of blood T cells in healthy people across ages. Study conclusions and caveats: The study regarded diversity estimates from one million T cells as underestimates.

The specimen sequenced was blood. The chain employs TRBV6-1 and TRBJ2-6, with 8 positions matching TRBD1. The sequence was obtained from a man between 65 and 79 years old in good health. This CDR3 reads CASSVRQGTEGSGANVLTF. Here the CDR3 DNA reads TGTGCCAGCAGTGTACGACAGGGGACAGAGGGTTCTGGGGCCAACGTCCTGACTTTC.